The 10 T cell receptor beta chains given below trace back to one sample, sequenced in a study of cytomegalovirus exposure and HLA in healthy donors. PCR primers comprised 60 Vbeta and 13 Jbeta primers. The data were produced by immunoSEQ multiplex PCR, yet TCRdb's version contains in-frame clones alone and is incomplete. The data hold about 56,000 clones, with about 79% observed a single time. The sequencing input was PBMCs. The origin of the receptors is a man in his forties or fifties in good health and CMV-seronegative.

CDR3 DNA sequence: TGTGCCAGCAGTTACCTAACAGGGGCTAATTCACCCCTCCACTTT. Protein product: CASSYLTGANSPLHF. V is TRBV6-5 and J is TRBJ1-6, with 7 bases aligning to TRBD1. The CDR3 has 15 amino acids. With 2 bases clipped from V and 6 bases from J, the junction kept 4 bases outside the gene matches. CDR1 and CDR2 (germline): MNHEY, SVGAGI.

The sample holds one count of this clone. The chain employs TRBV6-1 and TRBJ2-1, with a possible D match to TRBD1 (5 bases). Trimming pared 1 base from V and 1 base from J, leaving 8 bases between. There are 15 residues in the CDR3. Germline assignment: CDR1 MNHNS and CDR2 SASEGT. For the CDR3, the DNA is TGTGCCAGCAGTGAAGACAGGCAATCCTACAATGAGCAGTTCTTC. The encoded protein is CASSEDRQSYNEQFF.

This clone is a singleton in its sample. The genes are TRBV19 and TRBJ1-5; D not resolved. The V end was cut by 5 bases, the J end by 3 bases, with 11 bases between. Germline values: CDR1 LNHDA, CDR2 SQIVND (reference sequence). The CDR3 has 14 residues. CDR3 sequence reads: CASSPRVVNQPQHF. Here the CDR3 DNA reads TGTGCCAGTAGTCCGAGGGTAGTCAATCAGCCCCAGCATTTT.

This clone has more than one count but fewer than ten. The V and J genes are TRBV28 and TRBJ2-2; D might be TRBD1 (5 bases). CDR3 length: 15 amino acids. Germline values: CDR1 MDHEN, CDR2 SYDVKM. The germline V and J ends were trimmed by 1 base and 5 bases, with 11 bases remaining between them. The CDR3 reads CASSLFAGWTGELFF. The CDR3 DNA is TGTGCCAGCAGTTTATTTGCAGGGTGGACCGGGGAGCTGTTTTTT.

J is TRBJ2-1 and V is TRBV12-5; D possibly corresponds to TRBD1 (5 bases). The germline V gene has CDR1 LGHNT and CDR2 FRNRAP. The ends were cut back, 6 bases at V and 0 bases at J, with 18 bases in the middle. The CDR3 spans 17 residues. The CDR3 sequence: CASGSIVARDSYNEQFF. The CDR3 DNA sequence: TGTGCTAGTGGCTCCATAGTCGCCAGGGACTCCTACAATGAGCAGTTCTTC.

The chain uses TRBV11-3 and TRBJ2-2, with 7 bases that match TRBD1. CDR3 length equals 16 residues. The V segment lost 5 bases and the J segment 9 bases; nucleotides outside the gene matches: 15. Germline V lookup: CDR1 SGHNT, CDR2 YENEEA. DNA for the CDR3: TGTGCCAGCAGCGCCCGGGCAGGGGGTGAACCCAGGGAGCTGTTTTTT. It yields the protein CASSARAGGEPRELFF.

This clone was seen only a few times. V usage is TRBV7-9 and J usage is TRBJ2-2; 9 nucleotides align to TRBD1. Germline V CDR1 and CDR2: SEHNR, FQNEAQ (reference sequence). CDR3 length: 17 amino acids. The ends lost 5 bases at V and 7 bases at J; junction bases unmatched: 14. The CDR3 region is CASSPKARDRVVGELFF. The CDR3 DNA sequence: TGTGCCAGCAGCCCTAAGGCCAGGGACAGGGTCGTCGGGGAGCTGTTTTTT.

The rearrangement links TRBV2 to TRBJ1-1, with D tentatively TRBD1 (6 bases). The CDR3 is 14 residues long. CDR1 and CDR2 from the germline V gene are SNHLY and FYNNEI. Trimming left V 6 bases short and J 4 bases short, with 15 bases between. The CDR3 bases are TGTGCCAGCAGCCTACAGGGTGGGGGCACTGAAGCTTTCTTT. This gives the protein CASSLQGGGTEAFF. Looking up the rest from reference TRBV2 and TRBJ1-1 gives the full variable domain: EPEVTQTPSHQVTQMGQEVILRCVPISNHLYFYWYRQILGQKVEFLVSFYNNEISEKSEIFDDQFSVERPDGSNFTLKIRSTKLEDSAMYFCASSLQGGGTEAFFGQGTRLTVV.

The chain couples TRBV7-2 to TRBJ1-1; 9 bases fit TRBD1. The length of the CDR3 is 14 residues. The V gene end was trimmed by 1 base and the J gene end by 5 bases; junction bases not matched to a gene: 2. Germline loops: CDR1 SGHTA, CDR2 FQGNSA. As DNA, the CDR3 is TGTGCCAGCAGCTTAGACAGGGGGCGGACTGAAGCTTTCTTT. Translated: CASSLDRGRTEAFF.

The chain is built from TRBV5-1 and TRBJ2-1, with 9 nucleotides matching TRBD1. CDR1 and CDR2 (germline): SGHRS, YFSETQ. The CDR3 has 14 amino acids. Trimming cost V 4 bases and J 4 bases; bases outside gene matches: 3. The CDR3 nucleotides are TGCGCCAGCAGCACGGGACAGGGTTACAATGAGCAGTTCTTC. The encoded protein is CASSTGQGYNEQFF.